The following is a TCR beta chain sequence with its context. The data originate from a study of Ad26.COV2.S vaccination and SARS-CoV-2 variants. The germline V gene encodes CDR1 SGHNT and CDR2 YENEEA. This CDR3 is 15 amino acids long. V lost 5 bases, J lost 0 bases, and 5 bases stayed unmatched. Method: immunoSEQ multiplex PCR; TCRdb's copy keeps in-frame clones and lacks some. The sample lists approximately 410,000 clones, over 75% seen once, with around 3.6% in the top ten. The treatment: roughly 18 received Ad26.COV2.S at low or high dose, single or two shots; 5 received placebo; per-sample allocation not given. The samples were gathered on day 63 after the first injection of vaccine or placebo.

Here the sequenced sample was peripheral blood, taken in a trial of Ad26.COV2.S vaccine versus placebo. The rearrangement links TRBV11-3 to TRBJ2-3, with 7 bases lining up with TRBD1. This receptor was identified in a person aged 18-65 years who received the Ad26.COV2.S COVID-19 vaccine or a placebo. In DNA, the CDR3 is TGTGCCAGCAGCAGAGGGACAGCTAGCACAGATACGCAGTATTTT. It codes for CASSRGTASTDTQYF.